The clone carrying this T cell receptor (beta chain) was seen a few times. These data originate in a study of blood T cells in healthy people across ages. A sample-barcoded 5' primer and a J-beta primer mix were used in a second PCR of roughly 7 to 12 cycles. One entry per CDR3 protein results from TCRdb running MiXCR on the 5' RACE reads. The repertoire holds hundreds of thousands of distinct CDR3 sequences, 45% to 50% seen once, with roughly 31% in the top ten. CDR1 and CDR2 (germline): SQVTM, ANQGSEA. CDR3 length: 12 amino acids. Trimming left V 0 bases short and J 15 bases short, with 15 bases between.

This clonotype was obtained from a woman aged 60-75 years in good health. Sequenced material: blood. This rearrangement joins TRBV29-1 to TRBJ1-5; D is possibly TRBD1 (5 bases). The CDR3 coding sequence is TGCAGCGTTGAAGATCTTCCGGGACGGAGGCATTTT. The encoded protein is CSVEDLPGRRHF.